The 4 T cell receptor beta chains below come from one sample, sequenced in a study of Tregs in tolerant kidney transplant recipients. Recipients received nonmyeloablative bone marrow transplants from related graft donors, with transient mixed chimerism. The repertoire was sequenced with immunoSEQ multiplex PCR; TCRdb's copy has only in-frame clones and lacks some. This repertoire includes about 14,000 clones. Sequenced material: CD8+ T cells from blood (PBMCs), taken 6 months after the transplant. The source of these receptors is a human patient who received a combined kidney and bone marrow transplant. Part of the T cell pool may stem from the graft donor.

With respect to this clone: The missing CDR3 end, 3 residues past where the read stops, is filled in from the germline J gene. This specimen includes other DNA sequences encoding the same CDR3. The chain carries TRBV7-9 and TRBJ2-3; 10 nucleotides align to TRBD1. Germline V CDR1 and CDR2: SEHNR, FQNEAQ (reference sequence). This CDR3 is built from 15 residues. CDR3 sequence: CASSLGTGGNQPQYF. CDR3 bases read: TGTGCCAGCAGCTTAGGGACAGGGGGGAATCAGCCG.

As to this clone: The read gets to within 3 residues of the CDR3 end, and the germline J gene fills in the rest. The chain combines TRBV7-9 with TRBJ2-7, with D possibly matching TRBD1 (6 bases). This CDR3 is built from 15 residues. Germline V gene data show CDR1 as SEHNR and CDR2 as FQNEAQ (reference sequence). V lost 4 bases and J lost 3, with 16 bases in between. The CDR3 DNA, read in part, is TGTGCCAGCAGCTCCCCCCAGAGGGGGTACTACGAG. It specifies CASSSPQRGYYE. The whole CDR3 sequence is CASSSPQRGYYEQYF.

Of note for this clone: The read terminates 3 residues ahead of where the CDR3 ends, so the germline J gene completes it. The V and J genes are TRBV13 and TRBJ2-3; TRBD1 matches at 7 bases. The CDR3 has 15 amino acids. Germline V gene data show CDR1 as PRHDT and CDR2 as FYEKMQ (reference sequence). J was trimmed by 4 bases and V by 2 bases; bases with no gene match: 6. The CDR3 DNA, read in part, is TGTGCCAGCAGCTTACAGGGGCAGGGGGCAGATACG. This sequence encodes CASSLQGQGADT. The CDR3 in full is CASSLQGQGADTQYF.

CDR3 residues: CASSFGLAGLTDTQYF. Partial CDR3 DNA: TGTGCCAGCAGCTTCGGACTAGCGGGACTCACAGATACG. The chain employs TRBV5-4 and TRBJ2-3, with 12 bases lining up with TRBD2. With the read ending 3 residues before the CDR3 end, the germline J gene is used to fill in that end. The V gene's germline CDR1 is SGHNT and CDR2 YYREEE (reference sequence). The CDR3 runs to 16 residues. V dropped 2 bases and J dropped 2; count of bases not matched to a gene: 3.